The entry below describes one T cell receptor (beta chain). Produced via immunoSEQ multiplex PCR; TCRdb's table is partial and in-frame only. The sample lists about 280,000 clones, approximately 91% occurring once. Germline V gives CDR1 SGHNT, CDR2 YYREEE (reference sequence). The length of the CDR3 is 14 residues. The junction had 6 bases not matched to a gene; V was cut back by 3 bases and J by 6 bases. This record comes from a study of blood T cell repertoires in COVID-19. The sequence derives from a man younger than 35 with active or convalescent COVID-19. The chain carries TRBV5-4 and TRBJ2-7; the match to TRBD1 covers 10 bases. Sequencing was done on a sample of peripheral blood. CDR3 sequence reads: CASSWGQGTGEQYF. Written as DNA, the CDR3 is TGTGCCAGCAGCTGGGGACAGGGGACGGGCGAGCAGTACTTC.